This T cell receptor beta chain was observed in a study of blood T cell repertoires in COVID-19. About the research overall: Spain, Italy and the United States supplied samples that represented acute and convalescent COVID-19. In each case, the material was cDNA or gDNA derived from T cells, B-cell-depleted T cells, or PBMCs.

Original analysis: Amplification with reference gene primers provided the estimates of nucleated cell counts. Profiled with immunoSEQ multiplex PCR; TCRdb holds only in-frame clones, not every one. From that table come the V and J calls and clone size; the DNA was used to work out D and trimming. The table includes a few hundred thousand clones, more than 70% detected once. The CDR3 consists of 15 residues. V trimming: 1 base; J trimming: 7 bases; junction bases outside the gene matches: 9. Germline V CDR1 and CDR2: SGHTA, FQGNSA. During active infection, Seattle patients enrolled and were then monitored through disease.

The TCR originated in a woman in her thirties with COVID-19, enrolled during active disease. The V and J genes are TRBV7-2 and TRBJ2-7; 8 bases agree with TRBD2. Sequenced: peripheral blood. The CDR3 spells CASSLGQRETGEQYF. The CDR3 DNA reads TGTGCCAGCAGCTTAGGCCAGCGGGAGACTGGGGAGCAGTACTTC.